The 11 T cell receptor beta chains presented below share a single source sample, sequenced in a study of T cells after yellow fever vaccination. TCRdb processed the 5' RACE reads anew with MiXCR; each CDR3 protein has one entry. Of about 430,000 distinct CDR3 sequences listed, approximately 18% are singletons. Sequencing used PBMCs, obtained before the yellow fever booster vaccination. These receptors all come from a man in his late teens or twenties who received the YFV17D yellow fever vaccine.

The gene calls are TRBV7-9 and TRBJ2-3; 9 bases are a match to TRBD1. The V segment lost 8 bases and the J segment 0 bases; nucleotides outside the gene matches: 6. The germline V gene has CDR1 SEHNR and CDR2 FQNEAQ (reference sequence). This CDR3 contains 15 residues. The CDR3 here is CASYTGGGSTDTQYF. The CDR3 coding sequence is TGTGCCAGCTACACAGGGGGCGGAAGCACAGATACGCAGTATTTT. The full variable domain, with the rest looked up from reference TRBV7-9 and TRBJ2-3, is DTGVSQNPRHKITKRGQNVTFRCDPISEHNRLYWYRQTLGQGPEFLTYFQNEAQLEKSRLLSDRFSAERPKGSFSTLEIQRTEQGDSAMYLCASYTGGGSTDTQYFGPGTRLTVL.

This chain links TRBV20-1 with TRBJ1-5; D is ambiguous. The CDR3 has 14 residues. Trimming pared 3 bases from V and 0 bases from J, leaving 9 bases between. The germline gives CDR1 DFQATT, CDR2 SNEGSKA (reference sequence). CDR3 sequence (DNA): TGCAGTGCTAGTGCCCCGGATAGCAATCAGCCCCAGCATTTT. Amino acid sequence: CSASAPDSNQPQHF.

This clonotype was detected once. The chain uses TRBV28 and TRBJ1-2; a weak D match, TRBD1 (6 bases). The CDR3 has 13 amino acids. The germline V and J ends were trimmed by 7 bases and 5 bases, with 14 bases remaining between them. Germline loops: CDR1 MDHEN, CDR2 SYDVKM. This CDR3 reads CASTDSRRYGYTF. The CDR3 coding sequence is TGTGCCAGCACGGACAGTCGACGGTATGGCTACACCTTC.

V gene TRBV6-2 or TRBV6-3 combines with J gene TRBJ2-7; D is uncertain. Trimming pared 2 bases from V and 3 bases from J, leaving 8 bases between. Germline-derived CDR1 and CDR2 are MNHEY and SVGEGT. This CDR3 spans 13 amino acids. The CDR3 sequence is CASSYAGIYEQYF. The CDR3 DNA reads as TGTGCCAGCAGTTACGCAGGAATCTACGAGCAGTACTTC.

V usage is TRBV27 and J usage is TRBJ2-3; D is possibly TRBD1 or TRBD2 (7 bases each). Per germline, CDR1 MNHEY and CDR2 SMNVEV (reference sequence). The CDR3 is 15 residues long. The germline V and J ends were trimmed by 0 bases and 7 bases, with 14 bases remaining between them. CDR3 residues: CASSLSGQSGNTQYF. The CDR3 nucleotides read TGTGCCAGCAGTTTATCGGGACAGAGCGGGAATACGCAGTATTTT.

This chain joins TRBV7-9 and TRBJ2-1; weak D call: TRBD2 (6 bases). Per germline, CDR1 SEHNR and CDR2 FQNEAQ (reference sequence). Trimming took 5 bases from V and 7 from J, leaving 21 bases between them. CDR3 length equals 16 residues. CDR3 nucleotides: TGTGCCAGCAGCCCATATGCCGACGGGGGAGGAAATGAGCAGTTCTTC. Encoded protein: CASSPYADGGGNEQFF.

This chain connects TRBV2 to TRBJ1-2, with D perhaps TRBD1 (6 bases). CDR3 size: 14 residues. The germline V gene encodes CDR1 SNHLY and CDR2 FYNNEI. Trimming pared 2 bases from V and 8 bases from J, leaving 15 bases between. CDR3 sequence: CASSESGASGGYTF. As DNA, the CDR3 is TGTGCCAGCAGTGAATCAGGGGCGAGCGGCGGCTACACCTTC. Looking up the rest from reference TRBV2 and TRBJ1-2 gives the full variable domain: EPEVTQTPSHQVTQMGQEVILRCVPISNHLYFYWYRQILGQKVEFLVSFYNNEISEKSEIFDDQFSVERPDGSNFTLKIRSTKLEDSAMYFCASSESGASGGYTFGSGTRLTVV.

The genes are TRBV28 and TRBJ1-4, with D hard to call. The CDR3 is 14 residues long. Germline V gives CDR1 MDHEN, CDR2 SYDVKM. V shed 2 bases and J shed 5 bases, with 9 bases lying between them. In DNA, the CDR3 is TGTGCCAGCAGTTTACTGGACGGGAATGAAAAACTGTTTTTT. It translates to CASSLLDGNEKLFF.

This clonotype was seen repeatedly, ten times or more. CDR3: CASTGGGAGNEQFF. The CDR3 DNA sequence: TGTGCCAGCACAGGCGGGGGGGCCGGCAATGAGCAGTTCTTC. J is TRBJ2-1 and V is TRBV2, with 9 bases fitting TRBD2. Germline trimming cut 7 bases from V and 6 bases from J; bases unmatched to any gene: 7. CDR3 length equals 14 residues. Germline CDR1 reads SNHLY; CDR2 reads FYNNEI.

The chain carries TRBV4-3 and TRBJ1-2; possibly TRBD1 for D (6 bases). The V end was cut by 4 bases, the J end by 5 bases, with 14 bases between. Germline assignment: CDR1 LGHNA and CDR2 YSLEER. This CDR3 has 14 amino acids. CDR3 coding DNA: TGCGCCAGCAGCCGTCGGGGGGCACGGTATGGCTACACCTTC. This sequence encodes CASSRRGARYGYTF.

CDR3 loop: CASRTVAGAHTDTQYF. The CDR3 region has the DNA TGTGCCAGCAGGACAGTAGCGGGGGCCCATACAGATACGCAGTATTTT. V usage is TRBV6-6 and J usage is TRBJ2-3; 9 nucleotides match TRBD2. This CDR3 has 16 residues. CDR1 is MNHNY, CDR2 SVGAGI, per germline (reference sequence). Losses at the gene ends were 6 bases for V and 3 bases for J; bases not matched to a gene: 10.